Listed below are T cell receptor beta chains from one sample, sequenced in a study of Ad26.COV2.S vaccination and SARS-CoV-2 variants. The assay was immunoSEQ multiplex PCR, and TCRdb's table has in-frame clones only and misses some. The sample lists 440,000 or so clones; approximately 90% were seen once. The specimen was peripheral blood, collected in a trial of Ad26.COV2.S vaccine versus placebo. These receptors were obtained from a person between 18 and 65 years old who received the Ad26.COV2.S COVID-19 vaccine or a placebo. Each CDR3 is given with its conserved first and last residue. A D gene is named only where the DNA matches it firmly. Not all rows give a size; the values are once, few, many and, for expanded clones, a class.

abundance	v_gene	d_gene	j_gene	CDR3nt	CDR3aa
.	TRBV6-6	.	TRBJ1-5	TGTGCCACCCGCCGGGTAGGGGACAATCAGCCCCAGCATTTT	CATRRVGDNQPQHF
.	TRBV10-3	.	TRBJ1-4	TGTGCCATCAGTGAGTCGGAGGGCCTAGGGGAAAAACTGTTTTTT	CAISESEGLGEKLFF
.	TRBV6-5	.	TRBJ2-7	TGTGCCAGCACCGAGGGTTGGGGAGCCTCCTACGAGCAGTACTTC	CASTEGWGASYEQYF
.	TRBV19	TRBD2	TRBJ2-3	TGTGCCAGTAGTATAGTACTAGCGGGGGAGGGTTCGCAGTATTTT	CASSIVLAGEGSQYF
.	TRBV4-3	.	TRBJ2-3	TGCGCCAGCAGCCAAGAGACGGGGGCGGGGGATACGCAGTATTTT	CASSQETGAGDTQYF
.	TRBV3-1/TRBV3-2	.	TRBJ1-4	TGTGCCAGCAGCCACCGTACAACTAATGAAAAACTGTTTTTT	CASSHRTTNEKLFF
.	TRBV2	.	TRBJ2-5	TGTGCCAGCAGCACCCAAGAGACCCAGTACTTC	CASSTQETQYF
.	TRBV3-1/TRBV3-2	TRBD2	TRBJ2-3	TGTGCCAGCAGCCCGCGGGCTAGCGGGAGGTACGCAGATACGCAGTATTTT	CASSPRASGRYADTQYF
.	TRBV7-9	TRBD2	TRBJ2-5	TGTGCCAGCAGCTTAGGCGGGGGGGTAGAGACCCAGTACTTC	CASSLGGGVETQYF
.	TRBV5-5	.	TRBJ2-1	TGTGCCAGCAGCTTGGCCCCCAGAATAGTTAATGAGCAGTTCTTC	CASSLAPRIVNEQFF
.	TRBV14	TRBD1	TRBJ1-2	TGTGCCAGCAGCCAAGGCCGGGACAGGACATATGGCTACACCTTC	CASSQGRDRTYGYTF
.	TRBV5-1	.	TRBJ2-3	TGCGCCAGCAGCTTGGAAGTAGATACGCAGTATTTT	CASSLEVDTQYF
.	TRBV7-2	TRBD2	TRBJ2-1	TGTGCCAGCAGCTTAGTAGCGGGACTAGCGGGAGGCGGGGGGCAGTTCTTC	CASSLVAGLAGGGGQFF
.	TRBV9	TRBD1	TRBJ2-3	TGTGCCAGCAGAAGGGGGCACACAGATACGCAGTATTTT	CASRRGHTDTQYF
once	TRBV19	.	TRBJ1-6	TGTGCCAGTAGTACCGGGGTAGTGTATAATTCACCCCTCCACTTT	CASSTGVVYNSPLHF
.	TRBV28	TRBD2	TRBJ2-7	TGTGCCAGCAGTTCCCTACCGGGAGAGCGGGGAACCCCCTACGAGCAGTACTTC	CASSSLPGERGTPYEQYF
.	TRBV19	.	TRBJ2-2	TGTGCCAGTAAGGAGGGGGCTATGACCGGGGAGCTGTTTTTT	CASKEGAMTGELFF
.	TRBV18	TRBD1	TRBJ1-3	TGTGCCAGCTCACTGAGGGGGCGCTTGGAGATTGGAAACACCATATATTTT	CASSLRGRLEIGNTIYF
.	TRBV30	.	TRBJ1-4	TGTGCCTGGAGTGTCGGGCGTGACGAAAAACTGTTTTTT	CAWSVGRDEKLFF
.	TRBV28	TRBD1	TRBJ1-2	TGTGCCAGCAGTTTTGGCGGACAGGGGATCTATGGCTACACCTTC	CASSFGGQGIYGYTF
.	TRBV6-2/TRBV6-3	.	TRBJ1-2	TGTGCCAGCAGTCGTGCGGCGGACTATGGCTACACCTTC	CASSRAADYGYTF
.	TRBV7-2	TRBD1	TRBJ1-2	TGTGCCAGCAGCAGGCCCGGACAGGCCGTCTATGGCTACACCTTC	CASSRPGQAVYGYTF
.	TRBV5-1	TRBD1	TRBJ2-5	TGCGCCAGCAGCTCGGACAGGCAAGAGACCCAGTACTTC	CASSSDRQETQYF
once	TRBV20-1	.	TRBJ2-5	TGCAGTGCTAACATCCAAGAGACCCAGTACTTC	CSANIQETQYF
.	TRBV24-1	TRBD1	TRBJ2-3	TGTGCCACCCAGGATGGGACAGGAACTAGCACAGATACGCAGTATTTT	CATQDGTGTSTDTQYF
.	TRBV21-1	.	TRBJ2-4	TGTGCCAGCAGCAAACCCCCTGGGACAGGGGCTTCTTTAGCCAAAAACATTCAGTACTTC	CASSKPPGTGASLAKNIQYF
.	TRBV7-7	.	TRBJ2-3	TGTGCTAGCAGCTTAGGGAACGGGGATACGCAGTATTTT	CASSLGNGDTQYF
.	TRBV3-1/TRBV3-2	.	TRBJ1-2	TGTGCCAGCAGCCCCCGCAGCTACTATGGCTACACCTTC	CASSPRSYYGYTF
few	TRBV27	.	TRBJ2-5	TGTGCCAGCAGTTATTTGGGTACTGCTCAAGAGACCCAGTACTTC	CASSYLGTAQETQYF
.	TRBV6-5	.	TRBJ1-6	TGTGCCAGCAGTTACGTGGGGGGCCTGGGTTCACCCCTCCACTTT	CASSYVGGLGSPLHF
once	TRBV7-9	TRBD2	TRBJ2-7	TGTGCCAGCAGTACGGGACTAGCGGGGGACGAGCAGTACTTC	CASSTGLAGDEQYF
.	TRBV28	.	TRBJ1-6	TGTGCCAGCAGTTTATGGGCGATAATCCCCACAAATTCACCCCTCCACTTT	CASSLWAIIPTNSPLHF
.	TRBV19	TRBD2	TRBJ2-7	TGTGCCAGTAGTATTGGAGCGGGAGTTGACGAGCAGTACTTC	CASSIGAGVDEQYF
.	TRBV6-5	.	TRBJ2-3	TGTGCCAGCAGTTACTGGCAGGGGAGCACAGATACGCAGTATTTT	CASSYWQGSTDTQYF
.	TRBV28	.	TRBJ1-1	TGTGCCAGCAGTCTGACCGCCCGGAACACTGAAGCTTTCTTT	CASSLTARNTEAFF
.	TRBV5-1	TRBD2	TRBJ2-1	TGCGCCAGCAGCTGGGGGACTAGCGGTAGCTCCTACAATGAGCAGTTCTTC	CASSWGTSGSSYNEQFF
.	TRBV27	.	TRBJ1-5	TGTGCCAGCTGGGATAGCAATCAGCCCCAGCATTTT	CASWDSNQPQHF
.	TRBV6-6	TRBD1	TRBJ2-7	TGTGCCAGCTCTCCCCCGGGACAGCCGCCCCTTCAGTACTTC	CASSPPGQPPLQYF
.	TRBV19	.	TRBJ2-4	TGTGCCAGTAGTATGGGGGGAGCCAAAAACATTCAGTACTTC	CASSMGGAKNIQYF
few	TRBV7-2	.	TRBJ1-5	TGTGCCAGCAGCTTACGGAATGGAGGGAATCAGCCCCAGCATTTT	CASSLRNGGNQPQHF